These 5 T cell receptor beta chains were all obtained from the same sample, sequenced in a study of HIV-infected patients and healthy controls (dated by TCRdb to about 2014). Whole blood was used without cell fractionation, so the repertoire reflected all unsorted peripheral T cells. Libraries were prepared through 5' RACE. Sequencing relied on an Illumina MiSeq. Using SuperScript III with primers targeting the alpha and beta constant regions, around 500 ng of RNA was reverse transcribed. Separate libraries for the alpha and beta chains were generated through chain-specific third strand synthesis that incorporated multiplexing indices. TCRdb applied fastp at Q25 and MiXCR to the public reads, then kept only in-frame beta chains. Rows with one shared CDR3 protein collapse into an entry with the most common genes and DNA. The sample data list hundreds of distinct CDR3 sequences, and more than 65% of these were observed just once. The top ten constitute roughly 26% of the sample.

The starting material was blood, obtained before antiretroviral therapy. These receptors were obtained from an adult with HIV infection.

Turning to this clonotype: As an off-target read in a library built for alpha chains, this beta chain has a frequency of little significance. The rearrangement uses TRBV27 and TRBJ1-1, with D possibly TRBD1 on 5 matching bases. The CDR3 consists of 14 residues. Germline CDR1 reads MNHEY; CDR2 reads SMNVEV (reference sequence). Trimming removed 5 bases at V and 2 bases at J, with 12 bases between. For the CDR3, the DNA is TGTGCCAGCAGTCCCCCGACAGCAAACACTGAAGCTTTCTTT. Protein sequence: CASSPPTANTEAFF.

A few counts support this clonotype. A library made for alpha chains picked up this beta chain off target, so its size means little. The chain carries TRBV7-6 and TRBJ2-3, with TRBD2 as a possible D gene (6 bases). This CDR3 has 17 residues. Germline-derived CDR1 and CDR2 are SGHVS and FNYEAQ. Trimming cost V 1 base and J 8 bases, with 22 bases left between them. In nucleotides, the CDR3 is TGTGCCAGCAGCTTAGAACGACTAGGAGGCTTTAGTGTTACGCAGTATTTT. Encoded protein: CASSLERLGGFSVTQYF.

About this clonotype: This beta chain represents an off-target read in a library built for alpha chains; its size is of limited meaning. This chain links TRBV25-1 with TRBJ1-6; D unclear. CDR1 is MGHDK and CDR2 is SYGVNS in the germline V gene. The V and J ends lost 6 bases and 7 bases respectively, with 10 bases between them. This CDR3 spans 13 amino acids. The CDR3 loop reads CASSPGGNSPLHF. The CDR3 region has the DNA TGTGCCAGCAGCCCGGGAGGGAATTCACCCCTCCACTTT.

On this clonotype: Because this beta chain is a stray read in a library intended to capture alpha chains, its abundance should not be given much weight. The chain employs TRBV27 and TRBJ2-1; D is unresolved. V lost 2 bases and J lost 5, with 7 bases in between. The CDR3 spans 13 residues. In germline, CDR1 is MNHEY, CDR2 SMNVEV (reference sequence). CDR3: CASSLRANNEQFF. The CDR3 DNA follows: TGTGCCAGCAGTTTACGGGCCAACAATGAGCAGTTCTTC.

This clonotype was found once. Since it is a stray read in a library aimed at alpha chains, this beta chain has a size that is not meaningful. This sequence joins TRBV10-3 and TRBJ2-7, with D tentatively TRBD1 (5 bases). This CDR3 is 13 amino acids long. Germline CDR1 is ENHRY and CDR2 is SYGVKD. V was cut by 4 bases and J by 2 bases, with 9 bases left in between. The CDR3 DNA sequence: TGTGCCATCAGTGCCAACAGGACCTACGAGCAGTACTTC. This encodes CAISANRTYEQYF.